Each of the 17 T cell receptor beta chains below was sequenced from the same sample in a study of monozygotic twins with inflammatory bowel disease. TCRdb reanalyzed the 5' RACE reads, giving one entry per CDR3 protein sequence and no DNA. Its table records a few hundred thousand distinct CDR3 sequences. What was sequenced was blood. The source is a human donor with ulcerative colitis or Crohn's disease, or a healthy co-twin of an affected twin (not recorded which).

The chain carries TRBV20-1 and TRBJ2-5; there is no DNA to check the TCRdb D call of TRBD1. The germline gives CDR1 DFQATT, CDR2 SNEGSKA (reference sequence). CDR3 size: 14 residues. CDR3: CSATSPRGQETQYF.

V is TRBV12-3 or TRBV12-4 and J is TRBJ2-2; lacking DNA, the TRBD1 call made by TCRdb goes unchecked. There are 14 residues in the CDR3. CDR3 region: CASSNDRNTGELFF.

The chain recombines TRBV20-1 with TRBJ2-1. Germline V lookup: CDR1 DFQATT, CDR2 SNEGSKA (reference sequence). This CDR3 has 14 amino acids. The CDR3: CSVSTGRDYNEQFF.

V is TRBV7-2 and J is TRBJ1-4; with no DNA, the TCRdb D assignment of TRBD1 cannot be verified. CDR1 is SGHTA and CDR2 is FQGNSA in the germline V gene. The CDR3 consists of 16 residues. The CDR3 reads CASSRSFGTPTEKLFF. Full variable domain (rest looked up from reference TRBV7-2 and TRBJ1-4): GAGVSQSPSNKVTEKGKDVELRCDPISGHTALYWYRQSLGQGLEFLIYFQGNSAPDKSGLPSDRFSAERTGGSVSTLTIQRTQQEDSAVYLCASSRSFGTPTEKLFFGSGTQLSVL.

J is TRBJ2-5 and V is TRBV7-2; checking the TCRdb D call of TRBD1 is not possible without DNA. The CDR3 length is 16 residues. The germline V gene encodes CDR1 SGHTA and CDR2 FQGNSA. This CDR3 reads CASTSATGTGLKTQYF.

Here the CDR3 reads CASSQKGGGETQYF. The chain has TRBV4-3 and TRBJ2-5; the TCRdb D gene call, TRBD1, has no DNA to confirm it. Per germline, CDR1 LGHNA and CDR2 YSLEER. The CDR3 length is 14 residues.

The rearrangement links TRBV5-1 to TRBJ1-3. CDR1 and CDR2 from the germline V gene are SGHRS and YFSETQ. CDR3 length: 14 residues. The CDR3 reads CASSESYSGNTIYF.

V gene TRBV12-3 or TRBV12-4 combines with J gene TRBJ2-4; TCRdb designates TRBD2, a call that cannot be tested without DNA. The CDR3 contains 17 residues. The chain's CDR3 is CASSHRVRIREKNMQYF.

The chain is built from TRBV5-1 and TRBJ2-5; TCRdb's D call, TRBD2, is unchecked because there is no DNA. The CDR3 is 14 amino acids. CDR1 is SGHRS and CDR2 is YFSETQ in the germline V gene. The CDR3 sequence: CASSLEPSKETQYF.

The chain combines TRBV4-3 with TRBJ2-2; TCRdb lists TRBD1, though no DNA is available to test this call. Looked up from germline, CDR1 is LGHNA and CDR2 is YSLEER. The CDR3 is made up of 14 amino acids. The chain's CDR3 is CASSQVSRTGELFF.

The chain has TRBV4-3 and TRBJ1-6; TCRdb indicates TRBD1, and absent DNA this call remains unverified. This CDR3 has 16 residues. CDR1 LGHNA and CDR2 YSLEER come from the germline V gene. CDR3 region: CASSQSPGQGYSPLHF.

The genes are TRBV15 and TRBJ1-3; without DNA, the TCRdb call of TRBD1 cannot be checked. The CDR3 extends over 15 amino acids. Germline-derived CDR1 and CDR2 are LNHNV and YYDKDF (reference sequence). Here the CDR3 reads CATKDRTNSGNTIYF.

This sequence joins TRBV28 and TRBJ1-3. Germline CDR1 is MDHEN and CDR2 is SYDVKM. The CDR3 has 17 residues. CDR3 sequence: CASRSSSGSRSGNTIYF.

The J gene is TRBJ1-2, the V gene TRBV4-1; TCRdb's D gene call, TRBD1, goes unchecked for lack of DNA. CDR1 MGHRA and CDR2 YSYEKL come from the germline V gene. The CDR3 contains 16 residues. The CDR3 here is CASSRDRGEVWFGYTF.

This chain joins TRBV27 and TRBJ2-5; TCRdb lists TRBD1, though no DNA is available to test this call. Per germline, CDR1 MNHEY and CDR2 SMNVEV (reference sequence). This CDR3 has 14 amino acids. This CDR3 reads CASSTGMRQETQYF.

The chain carries TRBV5-1 and TRBJ1-2; TCRdb proposes TRBD1, but this gene call is untestable without DNA. CDR1 SGHRS and CDR2 YFSETQ come from the germline V gene. This CDR3 region has 17 residues. CDR3 in amino acids: CASSTGQGSSYNYGYTF. The full variable domain, with the rest looked up from reference TRBV5-1 and TRBJ1-2, is KAGVTQTPRYLIKTRGQQVTLSCSPISGHRSVSWYQQTPGQGLQFLFEYFSETQRNKGNFPGRFSGRQFSNSRSEMNVSTLELGDSALYLCASSTGQGSSYNYGYTFGSGTRLTVV.

The CDR3 loop is CASSPPDYLYEQYF. The chain couples TRBV18 to TRBJ2-7. Germline V CDR1 and CDR2: KGHSH, LQKENI. CDR3 length: 14 residues.